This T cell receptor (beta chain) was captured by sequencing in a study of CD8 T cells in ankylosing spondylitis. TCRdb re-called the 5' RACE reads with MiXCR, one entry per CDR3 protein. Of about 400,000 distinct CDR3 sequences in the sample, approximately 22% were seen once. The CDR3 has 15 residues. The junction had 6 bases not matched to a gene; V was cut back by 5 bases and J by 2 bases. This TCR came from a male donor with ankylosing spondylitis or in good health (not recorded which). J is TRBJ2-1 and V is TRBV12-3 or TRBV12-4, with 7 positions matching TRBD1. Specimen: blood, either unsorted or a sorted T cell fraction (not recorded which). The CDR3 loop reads CASSATGQTYNEQFF. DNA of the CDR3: TGTGCCAGCAGTGCAACGGGACAGACCTACAATGAGCAGTTCTTC.